This TCR beta chain is from a study of shared clonotypes between healthy human individuals (dated by TCRdb to about 2020). The study in broad terms: A couple of women and a few men aged 18 to 49 years were included in the cohort. For each donor, three plates each were used for CD4 naive and CD4 memory, two plates were used for CD8 naive, and one plate was used for CD8 memory. The study deeply sequenced blood TCR repertoires of 5 or 6 healthy adults to estimate repertoire size and the extent of clonotype sharing between individuals. Different laboratories and diverse techniques were used to prepare libraries and sequence TCR repertoires, to increase sequencing depth and limit assay-specific biases. Leukapheresis yielded between about 0.94 and 9.5 billion PBMCs per donor. On the study overall, not on this receptor specifically: Compared with non-shared clonotypes, the clonotypes found in all four sorted-subset donors had higher generation probabilities. Incomplete sequencing was indicated by rarefaction of sorted-subset datasets, despite the large sequencing depth. Pairwise subsampling indicated that sequencing depth was expected to affect the degree of clonotype sharing among donors. Sampling was restricted to blood, and TCR repertoires in tissues likely differ from the TCR repertoires found in blood. The small number of donors limited the genetic and exposure-history diversity represented. About 5% of naive CD4, 3.5% of naive CD8, 2.3% of memory CD4, and less than 0.45% of memory CD8 clonotypes were shared across several donors. Naive subsets generally had larger estimated clonotype richness than memory subsets did.

Using the deep immunoSEQ assay, multiplex PCR amplified TCR CDR3 regions from genomic DNA. Extracted genomic DNA from each cell subset was distributed evenly across all wells of several immunoSEQ 96-well plates, and each plate was treated as a replicate. Each replicate PCR for sorted subsets received about 210 ng genomic DNA, equal to roughly 33,000 T cell genomes. Purified libraries were measured with a Qubit 3.0 fluorometer, size-checked on a Bioanalyzer 2100, and measured again with the KAPA Library Quantification kit. A separate single-read 150-cycle Illumina NextSeq 550 flow cell was used to sequence each immunoSEQ 96-well plate. Per the authors' processing: The immunoSEQ output contained only junctional sequences without quality scores, so filtering could not match that applied to full-length reads. To assign V/J genes and CDR3, sequences were annotated against IMGT germline references using PyIR, a Python wrapper for IgBLAST v1.9. Any read was removed if the V/J assignment was weak (E-value above 1e-6), the CDR3 was missing, or the read contained stop codons, out-of-frame junctions, or ambiguous translated residues. V3J clonotypes were defined as sequences sharing an identical inferred V gene, J gene, and CDR3 amino acid sequence. Percentage overlap between repertoires was computed as shared unique clonotypes divided by the size of the smaller repertoire. RTK rarefaction, the Chao1 estimator, and Recon v2.1 estimates of unobserved clonotypes were used to assess repertoire richness. For all TCRbeta clonotypes obtained by the gDNA method from four donors, generation probabilities were computed with OLGA. The source is immuneACCESS, and TCRdb retained only in-frame sequences with V and J called. Part of the clones is not carried over; for the studies checked, unresolved V genes explain less than half of this, and the remainder is unexplained. The DNA gave D and trimming, while V, J and clone size come from that table. The sample yields some 2,500,000 clones; 80% to 95% were counted once. The top ten clones comprise 0.36% of the sample.

Donors were healthy HIV-negative adults with no recently reported acute infections or vaccinations. Every donor was a Caucasian adult living in Nashville, Tennessee, USA. CD4+ T cells were enriched through magnetic negative selection, after which naive cells were positively selected on CD45RA and the remaining negative fraction served as the memory subset. Blood was obtained by leukapheresis, after which PBMCs were separated by Ficoll-Histopaque density gradient centrifugation and cryopreserved in liquid nitrogen vapor phase. Purity and quantity of every magnetically sorted T cell population were checked by analytical flow cytometry. Genomic DNA was isolated from every sorted fraction and measured by UV absorbance on a Nanodrop 2000c. As regards this clone: The antigen it recognizes is unknown. Per-nucleotide qualities are absent, and no much larger clonotype sits a single base away.

Inclusive of the bounding cysteine and phenylalanine, the CDR3 is 12 residues long. The entry retains the CDR3 DNA only, 36 bases that are in frame from base 1. Relative to germline, V is missing 3 bases and J is missing 6 bases, with 4 bases of the junction outside any gene match. Via the germline V gene, CDR1 is SQVTM and CDR2 ANQGSEA. The sample was naive CD4+ T cells from PBMCs. According to the study, the label for this sample's cell subset or site signals: CD45RA+ positively selected. This receptor chain uses TRBV29-1 and TRBJ2-7; TRBD1 matches 8 bases in the middle. The TCR originated in a man aged 18 to 29 in good health. Some clones in this sample may be carry-over from other donors' samples. The CDR3: CSVDQGAGEQYF. The sequenced DNA: TGCAGCGTTGATCAGGGGGCTGGCGAGCAGTACTTC.